The subject of this entry is one TCR beta chain. The antigen remains unidentified. Trimming at V came to 2 bases and at J to 4 bases, leaving 4 bases not matched to a gene. This CDR3 is built from 14 residues. From germline, CDR1 is MNHEY and CDR2 SVGAGI. Sequencing used immunoSEQ multiplex PCR; TCRdb keeps in-frame clones, though not all of them. The repertoire holds 190,000 or so clones, with about 86% as singletons. The data were obtained in a study of cytomegalovirus exposure and HLA in healthy donors. A 120-subject validation cohort, separate from the approximately 670-subject first cohort, supplied the donors. Study-wide points: Many donors carried some public TCRs, although rarity characterized most TCR sequences. The CMV antigen specificity of a few CMV-associated chains was confirmed through in vitro analysis. Cytomegalovirus association was listed for approximately 160 TCR beta chains.

This TCR was recovered from a woman aged 18 to 35 in good health and CMV-seropositive. V is TRBV6-5 and J is TRBJ1-1; 7 bases line up with TRBD1. What was sequenced was PBMCs. This CDR3 reads CASSYRGRVTEAFF. As DNA, the CDR3 is TGTGCCAGCAGTTACAGGGGGCGTGTCACTGAAGCTTTCTTT.